Listed below are T cell receptor beta chains from one sample, sequenced in a study of blood T cell repertoires in COVID-19. Sequencing used immunoSEQ multiplex PCR; TCRdb keeps in-frame clones, though not all of them. The table lists about 260,000 clones, 85% to 90% of them singletons. The sequencing sample was made of peripheral blood. The source is a young woman with COVID-19, enrolled during active disease. The CDR3 runs from the conserved cysteine through the conserved F or W. The D gene is left open where the match is weak. Size tells how often a clone was seen (once, few, many) or the class of an expanded clone, and some rows leave it out.

v_gene	abundance	j_gene	d_gene	CDR3nt	CDR3aa
TRBV24-1	.	TRBJ2-3	TRBD1	TGTGCCACCAGTGATTCAACAGGGGGGGATACGCAGTATTTT	CATSDSTGGDTQYF
TRBV9	few	TRBJ1-1	.	TGTGCCAGCAGCGTAGAGAGGGCCACTGAAGCTTTCTTT	CASSVERATEAFF
TRBV2	.	TRBJ1-6	.	TGTGCCAGCAGTGAACGTCATTCACCCCTCCACTTT	CASSERHSPLHF
TRBV10-1	.	TRBJ2-1	TRBD2	TGCGCCAGCAGTGCACTAGCGGGGGACTACAATGAGCAGTTCTTC	CASSALAGDYNEQFF
TRBV7-8	.	TRBJ2-1	.	TGTGCCAGCAGCTTAGCAGGTCTGCGGGGCAATGAGCAGTTCTTC	CASSLAGLRGNEQFF
TRBV24-1	.	TRBJ2-2	.	TGTGCCACCAGTGATCTTAGAACCGGGGAGCTGTTTTTT	CATSDLRTGELFF
TRBV3-1/TRBV3-2	.	TRBJ1-1	.	TGTGCCAGCAGCCACGGCGGGGGCACTGAAGCTTTCTTT	CASSHGGGTEAFF
TRBV5-6	.	TRBJ1-6	.	TGTGCCAGCAGCTTTGGGAGGGGTTCCTATAATTCACCCCTCCACTTT	CASSFGRGSYNSPLHF
TRBV11-3	.	TRBJ2-4	TRBD2	TGTGCCAGCAGCCAGGGAGGGACGCTAGCCAAAAACATTCAGTACTTC	CASSQGGTLAKNIQYF
TRBV5-1	.	TRBJ1-1	.	TGCGCCAGCAGCTTCAGGGCCAAATCGAACACTGAAGCTTTCTTT	CASSFRAKSNTEAFF
TRBV12-3/TRBV12-4	.	TRBJ2-5	.	TGTGCCAGCAGTGACAGAAACCAAGAGACCCAGTACTTC	CASSDRNQETQYF
TRBV29-1	.	TRBJ1-1	TRBD1	TGCAGCGTGGACACAGGGGCGGAAACTGAAGCTTTCTTT	CSVDTGAETEAFF
TRBV11-2	once	TRBJ2-7	TRBD2	TGTGCCAGCAGCTTAGAAAGGCTAGCGGGAAGCTCCTACGAGCAGTACTTC	CASSLERLAGSSYEQYF
TRBV27	.	TRBJ2-1	TRBD1	TGTGCCAGCAGTACACAGGGGGCGGGGGTCCGTGAGCAGTTCTTC	CASSTQGAGVREQFF
TRBV5-6	.	TRBJ2-4	TRBD1	TGTGCCAGCAGCTTGGTGACAGGGGGCGCCGCCAAAAACATTCAGTACTTC	CASSLVTGGAAKNIQYF
TRBV28	.	TRBJ2-2	TRBD2	TGTGCCAGCCTTCACCAGCGGGGAAACACCGGGGAGCTGTTTTTT	CASLHQRGNTGELFF